These 6 T cell receptor beta chains came from one sample sequenced in a study of identical twins. TCRdb passed the 5' RACE reads through MiXCR, listing each CDR3 protein once. The table includes 1.5 million to 2 million distinct CDR3 sequences, about 32% detected once. The sequencing input was cord blood. The origin of the receptors is a newborn girl in good health.

This clonotype appeared many times. V and J are TRBV2 and TRBJ1-2; unclear D gene. CDR3 length: 13 residues. V lost 1 base and J 8 bases, leaving 11 bases between the germline ends. Per germline, CDR1 SNHLY and CDR2 FYNNEI. The CDR3 spells CASSEGIGYGYTF. The CDR3 coding sequence is TGTGCCAGCAGTGAAGGGATCGGGTACGGCTACACCTTC. The complete variable domain, with remaining parts taken from reference TRBV2 and TRBJ1-2, reads EPEVTQTPSHQVTQMGQEVILRCVPISNHLYFYWYRQILGQKVEFLVSFYNNEISEKSEIFDDQFSVERPDGSNFTLKIRSTKLEDSAMYFCASSEGIGYGYTFGSGTRLTVV.

This clonotype was observed a handful of times. The chain employs TRBV6-6 and TRBJ2-7, with unresolved D. The V gene lost 5 bases and the J gene lost 0 bases, with 14 bases spanning the gap. The CDR3 has 15 residues. CDR1 and CDR2 from the germline V gene are MNHNY and SVGAGI (reference sequence). The CDR3 loop is CASSPTVTYSYEQYF. The CDR3 DNA follows: TGTGCCAGCAGTCCCACAGTGACTTACTCCTACGAGCAGTACTTC.

Only a few counts were recorded for this clonotype. The V gene is TRBV27, the J gene TRBJ2-7; 8 bases are shared with TRBD1. V lost 5 bases to trimming and J lost 2 bases; unmatched junction nucleotides: 8. CDR3 size: 15 residues. The germline V gene has CDR1 MNHEY and CDR2 SMNVEV (reference sequence). CDR3 in amino acids: CASSRTGRRTYEQYF. As DNA, the CDR3 is TGTGCCAGCAGTAGGACAGGGAGGCGGACCTACGAGCAGTACTTC.

This clonotype has at least ten counts. The J gene is TRBJ2-6, the V gene TRBV29-1; no clear D gene. Per germline, CDR1 SQVTM and CDR2 ANQGSEA. The CDR3 has 15 amino acids. The V end lost 6 bases, the J end lost 0 bases, and 12 bases lay between the germline ends. CDR3 sequence (DNA): TGCAGCGTCAGACGGATAAGCTCTGGGGCCAACGTCCTGACTTTC. This gives the protein CSVRRISSGANVLTF.

This chain uses TRBV27 with TRBJ2-3; D gene ambiguous. Germline V CDR1 and CDR2: MNHEY, SMNVEV (reference sequence). Between the trimmed V and J ends, which lost 5 bases and 4 bases, there was a span of 13 bases. The CDR3 extends over 14 amino acids. The CDR3 nucleotides are TGTGCCAGCAGTGGATCTCGATGGTCAGATACGCAGTATTTT. Translation: CASSGSRWSDTQYF.

The chain has TRBV24-1 and TRBJ2-1; 8 bases fit TRBD2. CDR1 is KGHDR, CDR2 SFDVKD, per germline. V lost 4 bases to trimming and J lost 8 bases; unmatched junction nucleotides: 12. The CDR3 extends over 16 amino acids. This CDR3 is CATSDQTSERDDEQFF. The CDR3 DNA is TGTGCCACCAGTGACCAGACTAGCGAGAGGGATGATGAGCAGTTCTTC.